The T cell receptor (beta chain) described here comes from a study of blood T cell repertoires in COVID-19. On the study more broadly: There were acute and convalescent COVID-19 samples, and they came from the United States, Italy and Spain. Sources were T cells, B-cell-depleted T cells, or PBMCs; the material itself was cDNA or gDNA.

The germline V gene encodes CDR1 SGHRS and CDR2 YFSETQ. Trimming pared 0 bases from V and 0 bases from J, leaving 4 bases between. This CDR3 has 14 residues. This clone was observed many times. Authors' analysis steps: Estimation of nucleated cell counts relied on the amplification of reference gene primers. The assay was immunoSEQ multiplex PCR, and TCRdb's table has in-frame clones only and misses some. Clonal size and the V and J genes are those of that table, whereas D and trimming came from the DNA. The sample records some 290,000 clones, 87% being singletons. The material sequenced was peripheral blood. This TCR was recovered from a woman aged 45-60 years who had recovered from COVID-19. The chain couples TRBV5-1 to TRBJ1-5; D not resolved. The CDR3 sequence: CASSLDNSNQPQHF. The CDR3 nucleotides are TGCGCCAGCAGCTTGGACAATAGCAATCAGCCCCAGCATTTT.